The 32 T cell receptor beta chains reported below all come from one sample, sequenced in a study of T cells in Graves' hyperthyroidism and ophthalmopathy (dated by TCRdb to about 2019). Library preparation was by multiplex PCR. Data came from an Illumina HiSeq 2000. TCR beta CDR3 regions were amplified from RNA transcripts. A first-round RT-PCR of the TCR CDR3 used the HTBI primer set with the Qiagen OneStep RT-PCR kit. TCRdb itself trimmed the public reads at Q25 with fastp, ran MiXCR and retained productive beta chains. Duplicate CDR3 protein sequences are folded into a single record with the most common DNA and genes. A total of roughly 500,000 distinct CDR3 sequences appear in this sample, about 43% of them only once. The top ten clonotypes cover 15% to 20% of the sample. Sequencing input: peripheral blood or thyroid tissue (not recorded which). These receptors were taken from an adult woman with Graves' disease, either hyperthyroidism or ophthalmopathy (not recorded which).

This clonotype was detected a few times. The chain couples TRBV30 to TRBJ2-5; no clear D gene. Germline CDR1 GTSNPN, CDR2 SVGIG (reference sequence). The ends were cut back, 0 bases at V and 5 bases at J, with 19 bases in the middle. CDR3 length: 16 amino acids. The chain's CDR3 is CAWSVRILAVGETQYF. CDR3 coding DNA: TGTGCCTGGAGTGTACGCATCTTGGCCGTAGGGGAGACCCAGTACTTC.

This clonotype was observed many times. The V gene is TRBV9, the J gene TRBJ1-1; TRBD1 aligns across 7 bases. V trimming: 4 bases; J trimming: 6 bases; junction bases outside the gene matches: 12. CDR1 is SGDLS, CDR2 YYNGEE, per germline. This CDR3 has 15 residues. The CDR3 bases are TGTGCCAGCAGCCAGGAGCCGACAGGGTTGGCTGAAGCTTTCTTT. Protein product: CASSQEPTGLAEAFF.

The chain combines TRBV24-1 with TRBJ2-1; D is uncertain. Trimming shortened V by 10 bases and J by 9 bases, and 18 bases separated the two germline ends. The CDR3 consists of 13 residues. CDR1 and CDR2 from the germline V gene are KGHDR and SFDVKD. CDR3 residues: CATSPGYTSEQFF. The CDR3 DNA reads TGTGCCACAAGTCCGGGTTATACGAGTGAGCAGTTCTTC.

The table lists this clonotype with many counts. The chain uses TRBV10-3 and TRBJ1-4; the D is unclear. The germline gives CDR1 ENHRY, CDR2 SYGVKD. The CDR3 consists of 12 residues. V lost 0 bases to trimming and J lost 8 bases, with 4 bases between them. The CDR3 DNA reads TGTGCCATCAGTGAGTCAAGGGAAAAACTGTTTTTT. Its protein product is CAISESREKLFF.

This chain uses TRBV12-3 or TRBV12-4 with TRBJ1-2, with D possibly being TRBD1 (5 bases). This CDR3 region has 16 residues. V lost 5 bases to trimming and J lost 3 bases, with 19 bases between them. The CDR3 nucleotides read TGTGCCAGCAGTCCGCTGGGGGAAGGTGGGGACTATGGCTACACCTTC. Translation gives CASSPLGEGGDYGYTF.

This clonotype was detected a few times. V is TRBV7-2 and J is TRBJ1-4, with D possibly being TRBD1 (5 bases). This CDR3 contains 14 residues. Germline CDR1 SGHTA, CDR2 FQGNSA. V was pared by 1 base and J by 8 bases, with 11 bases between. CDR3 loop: CASSLVGGGEKLFF. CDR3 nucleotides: TGTGCCAGCAGCTTAGTCGGGGGAGGGGAAAAACTGTTTTTT.

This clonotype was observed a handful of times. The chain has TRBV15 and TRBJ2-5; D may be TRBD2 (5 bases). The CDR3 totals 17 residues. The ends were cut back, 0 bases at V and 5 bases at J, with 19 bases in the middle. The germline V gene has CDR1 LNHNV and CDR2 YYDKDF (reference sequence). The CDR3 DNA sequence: TGTGCCACCAGCAGAGATCAGTCGGGAAGGTGGCGGGAGACCCAGTACTTC. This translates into CATSRDQSGRWRETQYF.

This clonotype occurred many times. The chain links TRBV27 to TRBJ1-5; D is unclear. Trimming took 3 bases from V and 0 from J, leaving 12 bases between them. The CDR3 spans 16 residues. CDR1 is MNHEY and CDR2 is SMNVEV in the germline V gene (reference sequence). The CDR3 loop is CASSLWPINSNQPQHF. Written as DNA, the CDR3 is TGTGCCAGCAGTTTGTGGCCGATCAATAGCAATCAGCCCCAGCATTTT.

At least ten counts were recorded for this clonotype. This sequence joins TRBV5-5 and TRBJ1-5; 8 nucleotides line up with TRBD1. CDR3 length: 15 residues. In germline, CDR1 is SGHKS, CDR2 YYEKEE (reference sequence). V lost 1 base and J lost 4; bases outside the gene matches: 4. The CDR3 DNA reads TGTGCCAGCAGCTTGTGGGACAGGCTAAATCAGCCCCAGCATTTT. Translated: CASSLWDRLNQPQHF.

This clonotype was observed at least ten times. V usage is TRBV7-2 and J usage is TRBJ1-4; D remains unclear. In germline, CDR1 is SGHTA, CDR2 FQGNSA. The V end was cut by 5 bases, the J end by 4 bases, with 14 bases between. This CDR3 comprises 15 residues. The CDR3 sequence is CASSPRRADNEKLFF. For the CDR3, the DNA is TGTGCCAGCAGCCCCCGAAGGGCAGATAATGAAAAACTGTTTTTT.

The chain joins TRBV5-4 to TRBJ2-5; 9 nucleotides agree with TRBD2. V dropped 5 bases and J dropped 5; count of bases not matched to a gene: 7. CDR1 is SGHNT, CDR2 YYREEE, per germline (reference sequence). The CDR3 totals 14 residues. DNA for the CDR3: TGTGCCAGCAGACTTAGCGGGAGCCGGGAGACCCAGTACTTC. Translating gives CASRLSGSRETQYF.

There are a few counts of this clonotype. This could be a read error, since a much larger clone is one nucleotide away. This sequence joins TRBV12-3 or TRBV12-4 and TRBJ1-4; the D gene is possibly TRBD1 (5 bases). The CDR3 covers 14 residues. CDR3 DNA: TGTGCCGGCAGTTTGGGGGATATAGGCGAAAAACTGTTTTTT. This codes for CAGSLGDIGEKLFF.

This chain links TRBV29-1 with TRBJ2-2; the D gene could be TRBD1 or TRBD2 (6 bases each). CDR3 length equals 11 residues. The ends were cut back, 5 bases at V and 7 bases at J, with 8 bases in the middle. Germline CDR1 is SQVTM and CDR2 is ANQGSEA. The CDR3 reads CSVKGGGELFF. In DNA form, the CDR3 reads TGCAGCGTTAAGGGGGGCGGGGAGCTGTTTTTT.

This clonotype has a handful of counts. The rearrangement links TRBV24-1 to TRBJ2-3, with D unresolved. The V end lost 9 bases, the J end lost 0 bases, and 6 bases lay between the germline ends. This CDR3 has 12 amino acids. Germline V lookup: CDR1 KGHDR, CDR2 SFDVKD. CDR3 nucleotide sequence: TGTGCCACCGAAGCAAGCACAGATACGCAGTATTTT. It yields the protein CATEASTDTQYF.

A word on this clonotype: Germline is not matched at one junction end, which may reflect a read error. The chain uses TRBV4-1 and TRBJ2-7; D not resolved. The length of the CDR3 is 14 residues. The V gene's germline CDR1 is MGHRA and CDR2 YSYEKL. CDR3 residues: CASSPDLGSYEQYF. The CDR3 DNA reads TGTGCCAGCAGCCCGGATCTTGGCTCCTACGAGCAGTACTTC.

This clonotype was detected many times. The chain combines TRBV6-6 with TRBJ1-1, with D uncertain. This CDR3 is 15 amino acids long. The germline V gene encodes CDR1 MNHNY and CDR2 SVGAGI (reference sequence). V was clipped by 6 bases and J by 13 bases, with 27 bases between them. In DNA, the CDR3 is TGTGCCAGCAGCTACGATGTCCGAGGGTCCGACACCAATTTCTTT. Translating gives CASSYDVRGSDTNFF.

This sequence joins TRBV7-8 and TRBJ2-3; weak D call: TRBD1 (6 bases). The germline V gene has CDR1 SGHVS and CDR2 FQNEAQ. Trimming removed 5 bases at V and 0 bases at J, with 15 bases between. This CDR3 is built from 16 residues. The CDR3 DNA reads TGTGCCAGCAGCCCATCACAGGGCTTTAGCACAGATACGCAGTATTTT. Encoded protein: CASSPSQGFSTDTQYF.

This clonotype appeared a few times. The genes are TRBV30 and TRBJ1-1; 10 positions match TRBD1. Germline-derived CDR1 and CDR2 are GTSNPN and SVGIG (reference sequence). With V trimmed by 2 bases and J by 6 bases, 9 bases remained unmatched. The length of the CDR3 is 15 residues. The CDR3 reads CAWSTTGGAGPEAFF. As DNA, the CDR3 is TGTGCCTGGAGTACGACAGGGGGCGCGGGGCCTGAAGCTTTCTTT.

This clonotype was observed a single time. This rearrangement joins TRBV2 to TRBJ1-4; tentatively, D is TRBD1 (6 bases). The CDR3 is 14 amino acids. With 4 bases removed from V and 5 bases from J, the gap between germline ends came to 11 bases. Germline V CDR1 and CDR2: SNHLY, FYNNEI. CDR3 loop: CASSAFTGNEKLFF. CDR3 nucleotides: TGTGCCAGCAGTGCTTTTACAGGGAATGAAAAACTGTTTTTT.

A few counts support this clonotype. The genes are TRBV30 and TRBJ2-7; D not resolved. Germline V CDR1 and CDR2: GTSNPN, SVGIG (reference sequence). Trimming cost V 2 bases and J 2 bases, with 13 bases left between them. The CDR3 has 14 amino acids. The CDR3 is CAWSNWPRTYEQYF. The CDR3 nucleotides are TGTGCCTGGAGTAACTGGCCGCGGACCTACGAGCAGTACTTC.

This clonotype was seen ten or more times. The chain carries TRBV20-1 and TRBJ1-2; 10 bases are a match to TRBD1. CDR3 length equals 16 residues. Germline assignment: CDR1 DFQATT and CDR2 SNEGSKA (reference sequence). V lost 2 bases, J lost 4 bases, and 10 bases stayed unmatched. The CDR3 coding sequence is TGCAGTGCTAGATCTACAGGACAGGGGGGATCCTATGGCTACACCTTC. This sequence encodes CSARSTGQGGSYGYTF.

CDR3 sequence: CASSTRPGANTEAFF. The CDR3 DNA reads as TGTGCCAGCAGCACAAGGCCCGGCGCGAACACTGAAGCTTTCTTT. The V and J genes are TRBV2 and TRBJ1-1; D is unclear. Germline V CDR1 and CDR2: SNHLY, FYNNEI. V lost 6 bases to trimming and J lost 1 base, with 15 bases between them. This CDR3 contains 15 residues.

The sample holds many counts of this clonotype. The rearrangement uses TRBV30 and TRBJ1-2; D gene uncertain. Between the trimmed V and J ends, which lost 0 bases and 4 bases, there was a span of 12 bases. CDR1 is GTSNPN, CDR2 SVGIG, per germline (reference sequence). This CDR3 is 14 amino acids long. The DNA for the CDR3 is TGTGCCTGGAGTGTAAGTGGAGCCTTCTATGGCTACACCTTC. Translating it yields CAWSVSGAFYGYTF.

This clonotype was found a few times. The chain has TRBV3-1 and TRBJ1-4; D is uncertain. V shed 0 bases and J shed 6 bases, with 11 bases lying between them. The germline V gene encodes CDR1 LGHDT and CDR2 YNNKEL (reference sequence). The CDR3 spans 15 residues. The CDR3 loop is CASSQDGRSHEKLFF. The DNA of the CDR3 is TGTGCCAGCAGCCAAGATGGCAGGTCCCATGAAAAACTGTTTTTT.

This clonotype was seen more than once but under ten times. CDR3 amino acids: CATSRDTDYGYTF. CDR3 nucleotides: TGTGCCACCAGCAGAGATACGGACTATGGCTACACCTTC. V gene TRBV15 combines with J gene TRBJ1-2; D is unresolved. Germline CDR1 LNHNV, CDR2 YYDKDF (reference sequence). This CDR3 comprises 13 residues. Trimming shortened V by 0 bases and J by 3 bases, and 5 bases separated the two germline ends. Based on the CDR3 plus reference TRBV15 and TRBJ1-2, the full variable domain is DAMVIQNPRYQVTQFGKPVTLSCSQTLNHNVMYWYQQKSSQAPKLLFHYYDKDFNNEADTPDNFQSRRPNTSFCFLDIRSPGLGDTAMYLCATSRDTDYGYTFGSGTRLTVV.

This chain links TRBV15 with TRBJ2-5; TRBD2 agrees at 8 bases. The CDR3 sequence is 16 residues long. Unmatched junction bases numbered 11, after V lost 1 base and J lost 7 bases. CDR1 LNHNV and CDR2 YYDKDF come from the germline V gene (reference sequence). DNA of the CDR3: TGTGCCACCAGCAGAGGGGCGGCGGGAGGTGAGAGGACCCAGTACTTC. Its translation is CATSRGAAGGERTQYF.

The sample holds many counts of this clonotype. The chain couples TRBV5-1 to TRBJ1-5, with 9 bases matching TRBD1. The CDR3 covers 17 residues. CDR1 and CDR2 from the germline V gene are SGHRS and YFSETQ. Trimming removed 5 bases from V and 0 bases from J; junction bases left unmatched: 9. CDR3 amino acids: CASSSPGQGISNQPQHF. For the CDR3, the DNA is TGCGCCAGCAGTTCTCCGGGACAGGGAATTAGCAATCAGCCCCAGCATTTT. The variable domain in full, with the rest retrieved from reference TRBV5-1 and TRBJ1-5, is KAGVTQTPRYLIKTRGQQVTLSCSPISGHRSVSWYQQTPGQGLQFLFEYFSETQRNKGNFPGRFSGRQFSNSRSEMNVSTLELGDSALYLCASSSPGQGISNQPQHFGDGTRLSIL.

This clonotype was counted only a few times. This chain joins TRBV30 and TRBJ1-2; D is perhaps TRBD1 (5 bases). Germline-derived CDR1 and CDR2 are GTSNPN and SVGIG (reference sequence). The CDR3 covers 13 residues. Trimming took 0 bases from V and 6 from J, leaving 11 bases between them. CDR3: CAWSVGANDGYTF. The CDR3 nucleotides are TGTGCCTGGAGTGTAGGGGCGAACGATGGCTACACCTTC.

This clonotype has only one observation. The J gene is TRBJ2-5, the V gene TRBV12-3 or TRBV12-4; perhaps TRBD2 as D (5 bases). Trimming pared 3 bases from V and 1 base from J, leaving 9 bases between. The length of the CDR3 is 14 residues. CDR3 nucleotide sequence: TGTGCCAGCAGTTTCTTAGCGACCCAAGAGACCCAGTACTTC. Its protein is CASSFLATQETQYF.

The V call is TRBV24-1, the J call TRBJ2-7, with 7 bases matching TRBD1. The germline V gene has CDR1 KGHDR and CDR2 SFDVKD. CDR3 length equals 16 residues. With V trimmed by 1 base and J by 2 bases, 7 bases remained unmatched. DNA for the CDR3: TGTGCCACCAGTGATTTCTGTACAGGGGTTACCTACGAGCAGTACTTC. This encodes CATSDFCTGVTYEQYF.

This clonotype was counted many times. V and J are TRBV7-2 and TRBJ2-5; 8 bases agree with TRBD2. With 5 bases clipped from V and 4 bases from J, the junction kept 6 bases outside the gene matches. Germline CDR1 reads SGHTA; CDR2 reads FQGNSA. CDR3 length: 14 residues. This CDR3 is CASSLDLAGETQYF. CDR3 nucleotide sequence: TGTGCCAGCAGCCTAGATCTAGCGGGAGAGACCCAGTACTTC.

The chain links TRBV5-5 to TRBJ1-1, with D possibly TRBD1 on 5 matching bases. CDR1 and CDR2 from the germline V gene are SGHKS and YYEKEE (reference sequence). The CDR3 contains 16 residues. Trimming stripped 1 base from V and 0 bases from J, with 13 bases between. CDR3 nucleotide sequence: TGTGCCAGCAGCTTGAGCGGGACTTGGATGAACACTGAAGCTTTCTTT. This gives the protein CASSLSGTWMNTEAFF.